Below are 13 T cell receptor beta chains sequenced from a single sample in a study of cytomegalovirus exposure and HLA in healthy donors. The primer mix had 60 Vbeta and 13 Jbeta primers. Using immunoSEQ multiplex PCR, the repertoire was profiled, and TCRdb retains in-frame clones only, with some absent. The sample yields 200,000 to 250,000 clones, 80% to 85% seen once. Sequences were obtained from PBMCs. These receptors were obtained from a woman in her fifties or sixties in good health and CMV-seropositive.

The V and J genes are TRBV6-6 and TRBJ1-2; no firm D call. Germline CDR1 is MNHNY and CDR2 is SVGAGI (reference sequence). This CDR3 has 12 residues. Deletions cut 7 bases from V and 7 bases from J, with 13 bases between. The CDR3 bases are TGTGCCAGCACCGAGGGTAAGGGTGGCTACACCTTC. Its translation is CASTEGKGGYTF.

The chain combines TRBV7-7 with TRBJ2-7, with D possibly being TRBD1 (6 bases). CDR1 and CDR2 from the germline V gene are SSHAT and FNYEAQ (reference sequence). The CDR3 sequence is 13 residues long. V was cut by 5 bases and J by 4 bases, with 12 bases left in between. CDR3 sequence reads: CASSTQQGYEQYF. The CDR3 coding sequence is TGTGCCAGCAGCACCCAGCAGGGGTACGAGCAGTACTTC.

For the CDR3, the DNA is TGTGCCAGCAGTTCTCCACAGAGGAACACTGAAGCTTTCTTT. Its translation is CASSSPQRNTEAFF. The chain has TRBV27 and TRBJ1-1, with D unresolved. V gave up 4 bases and J gave up 1 base, with 10 bases separating them. Germline V gene data show CDR1 as MNHEY and CDR2 as SMNVEV (reference sequence). The CDR3 is 14 amino acids.

The V gene is TRBV28, the J gene TRBJ1-5, with D maybe TRBD1 (5 bases). The V and J ends lost 2 bases and 2 bases respectively, with 16 bases between them. CDR1 is MDHEN, CDR2 SYDVKM, per germline. This CDR3 contains 17 residues. In DNA, the CDR3 is TGTGCCAGCAGTTTAATTCTAGTAGGGGAAGGCAATCAGCCCCAGCATTTT. Its protein is CASSLILVGEGNQPQHF. The whole variable domain, remainder taken from reference TRBV28 and TRBJ1-5, is DVKVTQSSRYLVKRTGEKVFLECVQDMDHENMFWYRQDPGLGLRLIYFSYDVKMKEKGDIPEGYSVSREKKERFSLILESASTNQTSMYLCASSLILVGEGNQPQHFGDGTRLSIL.

This clone occurred once. This chain joins TRBV27 and TRBJ1-6; 7 bases align to TRBD1. The germline V gene has CDR1 MNHEY and CDR2 SMNVEV (reference sequence). Trimming took 5 bases from V and 7 from J; bases not matched to a gene: 8. CDR3 length equals 15 residues. This chain's CDR3 is CASSTSGQNNSPLHF. CDR3 DNA: TGTGCCAGCAGTACATCGGGACAGAACAATTCACCCCTCCACTTT.

J is TRBJ2-5 and V is TRBV5-6; TRBD1 aligns across 7 bases. CDR3 size: 12 residues. V shed 1 base, J shed 11 bases, and the junction held 5 bases outside the gene matches. Germline V gene data show CDR1 as SGHDT and CDR2 as YYEEEE. CDR3: CASSLRGREQYF. In DNA form, the CDR3 reads TGTGCCAGCAGCTTGAGGGGGCGAGAGCAGTACTTC.

This clone was found a few times. The chain couples TRBV6-1 to TRBJ1-1; no reliable D call. The CDR3 extends over 12 amino acids. The V gene's germline CDR1 is MNHNS and CDR2 SASEGT. V lost 7 bases and J lost 3, with 9 bases in between. The CDR3 DNA reads as TGTGCCAGCAATGGGGAGGACACTGAAGCTTTCTTT. Protein: CASNGEDTEAFF.

The chain has TRBV9 and TRBJ2-1; 10 nucleotides line up with TRBD2. Germline V gives CDR1 SGDLS, CDR2 YYNGEE. V shed 3 bases, J shed 7 bases, and the junction held 7 bases outside the gene matches. This CDR3 comprises 15 residues. CDR3 region: CASSGRLAGANEQFF. The CDR3 nucleotides are TGTGCCAGCAGCGGGCGGCTAGCGGGAGCTAATGAGCAGTTCTTC.

The rearrangement links TRBV14 to TRBJ2-1, with 15 bases identical to TRBD2. With 1 base clipped from V and 8 bases from J, the junction kept 0 bases outside the gene matches. CDR3 length equals 15 residues. The germline V gene has CDR1 SGHDN and CDR2 FVKESK. CDR3 amino acids: CASSQGTSGRDEQFF. In DNA form, the CDR3 reads TGTGCCAGCAGCCAAGGGACTAGCGGGAGGGATGAGCAGTTCTTC.

The CDR3 DNA sequence: TGTGCCAGTAGCCGGACAGGGGGAAATCGGAATGAGCAGTTCTTC. Amino acid sequence: CASSRTGGNRNEQFF. This chain uses TRBV19 with TRBJ2-1; 10 nucleotides line up with TRBD1. The V gene end was trimmed by 6 bases and the J gene end by 7 bases; junction bases not matched to a gene: 9. The CDR3 has 15 amino acids. Germline values: CDR1 LNHDA, CDR2 SQIVND (reference sequence). Based on the CDR3 plus reference TRBV19 and TRBJ2-1, the full variable domain is DGGITQSPKYLFRKEGQNVTLSCEQNLNHDAMYWYRQDPGQGLRLIYYSQIVNDFQKGDIAEGYSVSREKKESFPLTVTSAQKNPTAFYLCASSRTGGNRNEQFFGPGTRLTVL.

The chain is built from TRBV7-3 and TRBJ2-1; weak D call: TRBD2 (5 bases). Germline-derived CDR1 and CDR2 are SGHTA and FQGTGA. This CDR3 is built from 13 residues. V lost 1 base and J 6 bases, leaving 7 bases between the germline ends. The CDR3 is CASSLRGSNEQFF. The CDR3 DNA follows: TGTGCCAGCAGCTTAAGAGGGAGCAATGAGCAGTTCTTC.

The chain's CDR3 is CAITQGFSYEQYF. The CDR3 DNA reads as TGTGCCATTACACAGGGGTTCTCCTACGAGCAGTACTTC. This sequence joins TRBV10-3 and TRBJ2-7, with 7 bases identical to TRBD1. Germline loops: CDR1 ENHRY, CDR2 SYGVKD. This CDR3 comprises 13 residues. With V trimmed by 9 bases and J by 0 bases, 5 bases remained unmatched.

This clone is a singleton in its sample. CDR3 nucleotide sequence: TGTGCCAGTAGTATGTGGCTAGCGGGAGCAAACATTCAGTACTTC. It codes for CASSMWLAGANIQYF. J is TRBJ2-4 and V is TRBV19, with 10 bases aligning to TRBD2. This CDR3 region has 15 residues. CDR1 and CDR2 (germline): LNHDA, SQIVND (reference sequence). Trimming at V came to 3 bases and at J to 6 bases, leaving 5 bases not matched to a gene.